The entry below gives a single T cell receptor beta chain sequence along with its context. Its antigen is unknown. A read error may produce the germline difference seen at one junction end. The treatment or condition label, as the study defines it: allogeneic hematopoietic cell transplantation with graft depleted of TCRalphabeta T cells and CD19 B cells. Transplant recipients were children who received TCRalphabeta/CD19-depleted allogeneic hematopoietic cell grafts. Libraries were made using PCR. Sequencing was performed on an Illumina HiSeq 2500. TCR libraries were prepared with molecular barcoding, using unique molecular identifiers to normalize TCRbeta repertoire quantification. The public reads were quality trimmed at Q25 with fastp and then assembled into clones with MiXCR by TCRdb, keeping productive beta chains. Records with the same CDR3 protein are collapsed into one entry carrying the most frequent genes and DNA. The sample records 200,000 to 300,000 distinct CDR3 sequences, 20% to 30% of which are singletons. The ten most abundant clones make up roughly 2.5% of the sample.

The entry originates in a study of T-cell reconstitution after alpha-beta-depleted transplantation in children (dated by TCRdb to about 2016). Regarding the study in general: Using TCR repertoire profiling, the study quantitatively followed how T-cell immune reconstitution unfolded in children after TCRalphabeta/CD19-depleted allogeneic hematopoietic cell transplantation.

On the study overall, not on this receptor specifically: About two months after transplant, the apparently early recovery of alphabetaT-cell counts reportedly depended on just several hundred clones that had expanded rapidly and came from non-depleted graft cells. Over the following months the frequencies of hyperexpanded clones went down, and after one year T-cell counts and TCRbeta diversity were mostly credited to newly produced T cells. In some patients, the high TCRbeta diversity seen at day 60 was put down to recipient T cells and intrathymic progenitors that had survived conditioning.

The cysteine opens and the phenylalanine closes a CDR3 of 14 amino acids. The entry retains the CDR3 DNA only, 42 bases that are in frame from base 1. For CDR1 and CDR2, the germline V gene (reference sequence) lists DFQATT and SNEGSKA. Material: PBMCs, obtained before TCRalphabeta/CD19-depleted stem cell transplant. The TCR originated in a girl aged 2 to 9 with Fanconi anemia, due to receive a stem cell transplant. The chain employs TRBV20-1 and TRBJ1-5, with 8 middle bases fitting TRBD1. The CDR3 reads CSARDGQGSQPQHF. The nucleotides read TGCAGTGCCAGAGACGGACAGGGAAGTCAGCCCCAGCATTTT.